This section outlines one T cell receptor (beta chain) sequence together with its context. These data belong to a study of blood T cell repertoires in COVID-19. Across the study: Collection of acute and convalescent COVID-19 samples took place in the United States, Italy and Spain. In each case, the material was cDNA or gDNA derived from T cells, B-cell-depleted T cells, or PBMCs.

This CDR3 is 15 amino acids long. V shed 6 bases and J shed 1 base, with 13 bases lying between them. Germline CDR1 KGHSH, CDR2 LQKENI. Per the original methods: Estimated nucleated cell counts came from reference gene primer amplification. Profiling relied on immunoSEQ multiplex PCR, and the TCRdb table lists in-frame clones only, not all of them. V and J calls and clone size follow that table, whereas D and trimming were derived from the DNA. The table includes tens of thousands of clones, 70% to 90% detected once. This TCR was sampled from a man in his 70s with active or convalescent COVID-19. The chain employs TRBV18 and TRBJ1-5; tentative D call: TRBD1 (6 bases). Sequencing was performed on peripheral blood. CDR3 residues: CASSLLQGSNQPQHF. The CDR3 DNA reads as TGTGCCAGCTCCCTTCTACAGGGAAGCAATCAGCCCCAGCATTTT.